The 20 T cell receptor beta chains given below trace back to one sample, sequenced in a study of OX40 agonist ivuxolimab in advanced cancers. Library generation was performed with the immunoSEQ multiplex PCR assay. The immuneACCESS repertoire file appears here via TCRdb, limited to in-frame rearrangements. These files lack a portion of the clones; in checked studies, under half of the deficit traces to unresolved V genes, and the cause of the others is not known. The sample table holds 70,000 to 80,000 clones, of which 85% were seen once. Of the sample, under 20% is held by the ten largest clones. The sequences come from CD4+ or CD8+ T cells sorted from blood, collected in a trial of the OX40 agonist ivuxolimab. The receptors shown here come from an adult with an advanced solid tumor such as melanoma, head and neck, liver or kidney cancer.

The gene calls are TRBV4-1 and TRBJ1-2; D is undetermined. The CDR3 is 14 amino acids. With 1 base removed from V and 10 bases from J, the gap between germline ends came to 16 bases. Germline V gives CDR1 MGHRA, CDR2 YSYEKL. Written as DNA, the CDR3 is TGCGCCAGCAGCCAAGGGGAAAACAGCAAGACCTACACCTTC. Its translation is CASSQGENSKTYTF.

This chain links TRBV11-1 with TRBJ2-6, with TRBD1 identical over 8 bases. V lost 3 bases to trimming and J lost 0 bases; unmatched junction nucleotides: 4. The CDR3 length is 17 residues. Germline V lookup: CDR1 SGHAT, CDR2 FQDESV (reference sequence). The CDR3 region has the DNA TGTGCCAGCAGCTTCAGGGGGCTTGGCTCTGGGGCCAACGTCCTGACTTTC. Its translation is CASSFRGLGSGANVLTF.

The chain has TRBV5-1 and TRBJ2-1; 9 bases are a match to TRBD1. V gave up 0 bases and J gave up 10 bases; unmatched junction bases: 5. CDR1 SGHRS and CDR2 YFSETQ come from the germline V gene. This CDR3 region has 14 residues. The CDR3: CASSLDRQGGEQFF. The CDR3 DNA follows: TGCGCCAGCAGCTTGGACAGACAGGGGGGAGAGCAGTTCTTC.

The rearrangement links TRBV18 to TRBJ1-4; D gene unclear. Looked up from germline, CDR1 is KGHSH and CDR2 is LQKENI. Trimming left V 3 bases short and J 0 bases short, with 5 bases between. The CDR3 covers 14 residues. The CDR3 spells CASSPGATNEKLFF. The CDR3 DNA follows: TGTGCCAGCTCACCCGGTGCAACTAATGAAAAACTGTTTTTT.

This rearrangement joins TRBV15 to TRBJ2-3, with TRBD2 matching 10 bases. From germline, CDR1 is LNHNV and CDR2 YYDKDF (reference sequence). V dropped 0 bases and J dropped 1; count of bases not matched to a gene: 13. CDR3 length: 20 amino acids. CDR3 protein: CATSRDTGGLAGAGTDTQYF. The CDR3 DNA follows: TGTGCCACCAGCAGAGATACCGGGGGGCTAGCGGGAGCCGGCACAGATACGCAGTATTTT.

The chain couples TRBV4-1 to TRBJ1-5, with unresolved D. CDR1 and CDR2 from the germline V gene are MGHRA and YSYEKL. The CDR3 extends over 16 amino acids. The V gene lost 2 bases and the J gene lost 2 bases, with 13 bases spanning the gap. The CDR3 loop is CASSQMNLVGNQPQHF. The CDR3 DNA reads TGCGCCAGCAGCCAAATGAACCTGGTGGGCAATCAGCCCCAGCATTTT.

The chain couples TRBV5-1 to TRBJ2-5; D is unresolved. The V end was cut by 4 bases, the J end by 5 bases, with 6 bases between. From germline, CDR1 is SGHRS and CDR2 YFSETQ. The CDR3 has 11 residues. The CDR3 DNA reads as TGCGCCAGCAGCACTGGGGAGACCCAGTACTTC. This sequence encodes CASSTGETQYF.

The rearrangement uses TRBV18 and TRBJ2-3; maybe TRBD2 (6 bases). This CDR3 spans 15 amino acids. V lost 0 bases to trimming and J lost 4 bases, with 11 bases between them. Germline lookup yields CDR1 KGHSH and CDR2 LQKENI. The CDR3 DNA sequence: TGTGCCAGCTCACCACCTCCAGGGAGGCCAGATACGCAGTATTTT. This gives the protein CASSPPPGRPDTQYF.

V and J are TRBV19 and TRBJ2-1; no firm D call. V was pared by 2 bases and J by 2 bases, with 16 bases between. The CDR3 is 17 amino acids. The germline V gene has CDR1 LNHDA and CDR2 SQIVND (reference sequence). The CDR3 region is CASSINSGHPPYNEQFF. In DNA, the CDR3 is TGTGCCAGTAGTATAAACTCCGGGCATCCTCCCTACAATGAGCAGTTCTTC.

The J gene is TRBJ2-7, the V gene TRBV18; TRBD2 matches 7 bases. CDR1 and CDR2 from the germline V gene are KGHSH and LQKENI. The length of the CDR3 is 13 residues. V lost 3 bases, J lost 5 bases, and 4 bases stayed unmatched. CDR3 bases: TGTGCCAGCTCACCGCGCGGGAGTGACGAGCAGTACTTC. Amino acid sequence: CASSPRGSDEQYF.

The chain uses TRBV6-1 and TRBJ2-2, with no clear D. The CDR3 loop spans 16 amino acids. V dropped 1 base and J dropped 1 base, with 10 bases sitting between them. The V gene's germline CDR1 is MNHNS and CDR2 SASEGT. The CDR3 here is CASSEVAALNTGELFF. The CDR3 DNA reads TGTGCCAGCAGTGAAGTGGCAGCCTTGAACACCGGGGAGCTGTTTTTT.

The genes are TRBV5-1 and TRBJ2-7, with 7 bases aligning to TRBD2. Germline loops: CDR1 SGHRS, CDR2 YFSETQ. The CDR3 has 14 residues. The ends lost 0 bases at V and 6 bases at J; junction bases unmatched: 6. The CDR3 coding sequence is TGCGCCAGCAGCTTGGGACTAGCTGAACCCGAGCAGTACTTC. Translating it yields CASSLGLAEPEQYF.

The rearrangement uses TRBV27 and TRBJ2-5; no definite D call. Between the trimmed V and J ends, which lost 3 bases and 5 bases, there was a span of 10 bases. This CDR3 comprises 13 residues. In germline, CDR1 is MNHEY, CDR2 SMNVEV (reference sequence). CDR3 residues: CASSLASLETQYF. The CDR3 DNA reads TGTGCCAGCAGTTTGGCGTCGTTGGAGACCCAGTACTTC.

The chain has TRBV27 and TRBJ1-1, with 9 bases fitting TRBD1. With V trimmed by 2 bases and J by 0 bases, 4 bases remained unmatched. Per the germline V gene, CDR1 is MNHEY and CDR2 is SMNVEV (reference sequence). The CDR3 is 16 amino acids. This CDR3 reads CASSLGQGWMNTEAFF. CDR3 nucleotide sequence: TGTGCCAGCAGTTTAGGACAGGGGTGGATGAACACTGAAGCTTTCTTT.

This sequence joins TRBV28 and TRBJ2-5; D possibly corresponds to TRBD1 (5 bases). The J call is uncertain, as TRBJ2-7 better fits the DNA end. The CDR3 is 19 amino acids. The germline gives CDR1 MDHEN, CDR2 SYDVKM. CDR3 coding DNA: TGTGCCAGCAGCTACTACCACCTCCGGTTAAGGGGTATCGAGTACGAGCAGTACTTC. This codes for CASSYYHLRLRGIEYEQYF.

This CDR3 is CASSPSGSSYNEQFF. For the CDR3, the DNA is TGTGCCAGCAGCCCTAGCGGGAGCTCCTACAATGAGCAGTTCTTC. The chain combines TRBV28 with TRBJ2-1; 10 nucleotides match TRBD2. With V trimmed by 6 bases and J by 0 bases, 2 bases remained unmatched. This CDR3 has 15 residues. The germline V gene encodes CDR1 MDHEN and CDR2 SYDVKM.

The rearrangement uses TRBV15 and TRBJ2-1; no definite D call. The CDR3 totals 13 residues. The germline CDR1 and CDR2 sequences are LNHNV and YYDKDF (reference sequence). Trimming removed 5 bases from V and 3 bases from J, with 8 bases in between. The CDR3 loop reads CATSRSYYNEQFF. For the CDR3, the DNA is TGTGCCACCAGCCGCTCTTACTACAATGAGCAGTTCTTC.

This rearrangement joins TRBV2 to TRBJ2-5; D unresolved. The CDR3 sequence is 18 residues long. V lost 6 bases and J 2 bases, leaving 25 bases between the germline ends. Germline lookup yields CDR1 SNHLY and CDR2 FYNNEI. Here the CDR3 DNA reads TGTGCCAGCAGGGATACAGTGCTGCAAATGAAACAGCAAGAGACCCAGTACTTC. Translation: CASRDTVLQMKQQETQYF.

The chain couples TRBV27 to TRBJ2-5, with 9 bases aligning to TRBD1. This CDR3 comprises 14 residues. Germline values: CDR1 MNHEY, CDR2 SMNVEV (reference sequence). Trimming at V came to 7 bases and at J to 7 bases, leaving 10 bases not matched to a gene. The CDR3 loop is CASTSDRGGGTQYF. The DNA for the CDR3 is TGTGCCAGCACTTCGGACAGGGGCGGTGGGACCCAGTACTTC.

The sample holds a few counts of this clone. The V gene is TRBV5-1, the J gene TRBJ2-1, with TRBD1 identical over 8 bases. Germline CDR1 and CDR2: SGHRS and YFSETQ. V was pared by 4 bases and J by 8 bases, with 2 bases of the junction left unmatched. The CDR3 runs to 12 residues. The CDR3 DNA reads TGCGCCAGCAGCAGGGACAGGCATGAGCAGTTCTTC. Its protein product is CASSRDRHEQFF.